The 11 T cell receptor beta chains in this list originate from one sample, sequenced in a study of blood T cell repertoires in COVID-19. Data came from immunoSEQ multiplex PCR; TCRdb stores just in-frame clones and leaves some out. The table has some 170,000 clones, 65% to 85% seen once. Specimen: peripheral blood. The source is a woman of 80 years or more with active or convalescent COVID-19.

The V and J genes are TRBV4-1 and TRBJ2-5; TRBD2 aligns across 10 bases. Germline V gene lookup returns CDR1 MGHRA and CDR2 YSYEKL. Germline trimming cut 6 bases from V and 5 bases from J; bases unmatched to any gene: 9. The CDR3 is 15 amino acids. Here the CDR3 reads CASSMSGGDVETQYF. The CDR3, as DNA: TGCGCCAGCAGTATGAGCGGGGGGGATGTGGAGACCCAGTACTTC.

The J gene is TRBJ1-2, the V gene TRBV6-2 or TRBV6-3, with TRBD1 matching 9 bases. In germline, CDR1 is MNHEY, CDR2 SVGEGT. This CDR3 spans 15 amino acids. The V gene end was trimmed by 1 base and the J gene end by 6 bases; junction bases not matched to a gene: 6. The CDR3 DNA reads as TGTGCCAGCAGTTACTTACAGGGGGCGATGGATGGCTACACCTTC. Its translation: CASSYLQGAMDGYTF.

The V call is TRBV19, the J call TRBJ2-7; 9 nucleotides align to TRBD1. Germline CDR1 reads LNHDA; CDR2 reads SQIVND (reference sequence). The CDR3 runs to 15 residues. Trimming took 9 bases from V and 0 from J; bases not matched to a gene: 9. The CDR3 coding sequence is TGTGCCAGCAGGACTGGGACAGGGAGCTCCTACGAGCAGTACTTC. Protein: CASRTGTGSSYEQYF.

This chain joins TRBV5-4 and TRBJ2-3; possibly TRBD1 for D (6 bases). Trimming took 4 bases from V and 2 from J, leaving 11 bases between them. The CDR3 covers 14 residues. Germline CDR1 SGHNT, CDR2 YYREEE (reference sequence). The CDR3 DNA reads TGTGCCAGCAGCATTGGACAGCACACAGATACGCAGTATTTT. Translating gives CASSIGQHTDTQYF.

The V call is TRBV7-9, the J call TRBJ2-2, with TRBD1 matching over 10 bases. The germline V gene encodes CDR1 SEHNR and CDR2 FQNEAQ (reference sequence). This CDR3 comprises 16 residues. V shed 5 bases and J 4 bases; nucleotides not matched to a gene: 7. DNA of the CDR3: TGTGCCAGCAGCCGCGGGACAGGGGATTTCACCGGGGAGCTGTTTTTT. This gives the protein CASSRGTGDFTGELFF. Full variable domain (remainder filled in from reference TRBV7-9 and TRBJ2-2): DTGVSQNPRHKITKRGQNVTFRCDPISEHNRLYWYRQTLGQGPEFLTYFQNEAQLEKSRLLSDRFSAERPKGSFSTLEIQRTEQGDSAMYLCASSRGTGDFTGELFFGEGSRLTVL.

The chain employs TRBV28 and TRBJ2-7; D is uncertain. Germline V gives CDR1 MDHEN, CDR2 SYDVKM. The CDR3 loop spans 14 amino acids. Deletions cut 5 bases from V and 2 bases from J, with 13 bases between. This CDR3 reads CASSPPGVTYEQYF. CDR3 bases: TGTGCCAGCAGTCCTCCCGGAGTTACCTACGAGCAGTACTTC. Together with reference TRBV28 and TRBJ2-7, the CDR3 gives the full variable domain: DVKVTQSSRYLVKRTGEKVFLECVQDMDHENMFWYRQDPGLGLRLIYFSYDVKMKEKGDIPEGYSVSREKKERFSLILESASTNQTSMYLCASSPPGVTYEQYFGPGTRLTVT.

This clone was found once. The chain joins TRBV7-2 to TRBJ1-4; 12 nucleotides line up with TRBD1. The CDR3 loop spans 15 amino acids. V lost 2 bases and J lost 8; bases outside the gene matches: 3. Germline loops: CDR1 SGHTA, CDR2 FQGNSA. In DNA, the CDR3 is TGTGCCAGCAGCTTATCCGGGACAGGGGGCGAAAAACTGTTTTTT. Translated: CASSLSGTGGEKLFF. The variable domain in full, with the rest retrieved from reference TRBV7-2 and TRBJ1-4, is GAGVSQSPSNKVTEKGKDVELRCDPISGHTALYWYRQSLGQGLEFLIYFQGNSAPDKSGLPSDRFSAERTGGSVSTLTIQRTQQEDSAVYLCASSLSGTGGEKLFFGSGTQLSVL.

The rearrangement uses TRBV11-2 and TRBJ2-2; the D gene is possibly TRBD2 (5 bases). This CDR3 is built from 15 residues. Germline CDR1 reads SGHAT; CDR2 reads FQNNGV. V dropped 5 bases and J dropped 3 bases, with 13 bases sitting between them. CDR3 amino acids: CASSTSTLDTGELFF. CDR3 coding DNA: TGTGCCAGCAGCACCTCGACACTAGACACCGGGGAGCTGTTTTTT.

The V and J genes are TRBV19 and TRBJ2-1; 7 bases are a match to TRBD2. With V trimmed by 3 bases and J by 7 bases, 6 bases remained unmatched. Germline V gene data show CDR1 as LNHDA and CDR2 as SQIVND (reference sequence). CDR3 size: 14 residues. The CDR3, as DNA: TGTGCCAGTAGTATCGGGGGGTTCGGGAATGAGCAGTTCTTC. Encoded protein: CASSIGGFGNEQFF.

The V call is TRBV10-3, the J call TRBJ2-5, with a tentative D call TRBD2 (7 bases). The CDR3 contains 15 residues. Germline-derived CDR1 and CDR2 are ENHRY and SYGVKD. V gave up 10 bases and J gave up 1 base, with 19 bases separating them. The CDR3 sequence: CATRSQGGGQETQYF. CDR3 bases: TGTGCCACCCGTTCACAGGGAGGGGGCCAAGAGACCCAGTACTTC.

The V gene is TRBV28, the J gene TRBJ1-3; D uncertain. V gave up 3 bases and J gave up 10 bases, with 19 bases separating them. Per germline, CDR1 MDHEN and CDR2 SYDVKM. There are 15 residues in the CDR3. CDR3 bases: TGTGCCAGCAGTTTGTCCACGGGAACCCCAAGGACCATATATTTT. Its translation is CASSLSTGTPRTIYF. Using reference TRBV28 and TRBJ1-3 for the parts outside the CDR3, the full variable domain is DVKVTQSSRYLVKRTGEKVFLECVQDMDHENMFWYRQDPGLGLRLIYFSYDVKMKEKGDIPEGYSVSREKKERFSLILESASTNQTSMYLCASSLSTGTPRTIYFGEGSWLTVV.